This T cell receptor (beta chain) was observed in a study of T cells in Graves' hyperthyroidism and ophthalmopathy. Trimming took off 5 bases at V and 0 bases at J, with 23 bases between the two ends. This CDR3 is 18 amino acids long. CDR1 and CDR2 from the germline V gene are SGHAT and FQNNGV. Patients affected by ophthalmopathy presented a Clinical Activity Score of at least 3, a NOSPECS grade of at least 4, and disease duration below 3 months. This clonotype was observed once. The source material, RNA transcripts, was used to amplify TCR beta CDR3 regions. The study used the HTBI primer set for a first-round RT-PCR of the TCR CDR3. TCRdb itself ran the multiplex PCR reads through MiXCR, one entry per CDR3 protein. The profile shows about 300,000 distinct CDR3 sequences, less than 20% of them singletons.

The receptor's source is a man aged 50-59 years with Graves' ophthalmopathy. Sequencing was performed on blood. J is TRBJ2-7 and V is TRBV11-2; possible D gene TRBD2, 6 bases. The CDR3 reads CASSPPRGLIYSSYEQYF. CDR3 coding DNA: TGTGCCAGCAGCCCACCCCGGGGACTGATCTATTCCTCCTACGAGCAGTACTTC.